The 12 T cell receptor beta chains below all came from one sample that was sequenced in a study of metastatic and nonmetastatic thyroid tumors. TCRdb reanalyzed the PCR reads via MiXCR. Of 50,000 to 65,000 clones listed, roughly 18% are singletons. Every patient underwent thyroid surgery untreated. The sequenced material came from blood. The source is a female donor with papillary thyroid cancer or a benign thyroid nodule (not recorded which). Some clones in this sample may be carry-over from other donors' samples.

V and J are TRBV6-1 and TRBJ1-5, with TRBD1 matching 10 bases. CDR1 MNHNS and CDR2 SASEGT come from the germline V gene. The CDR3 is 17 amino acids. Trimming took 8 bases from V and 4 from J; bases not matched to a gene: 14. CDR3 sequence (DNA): TGTGCCAGCCTACACTACCCGGGACAGGGGTTAAATCAGCCCCAGCATTTT. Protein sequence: CASLHYPGQGLNQPQHF.

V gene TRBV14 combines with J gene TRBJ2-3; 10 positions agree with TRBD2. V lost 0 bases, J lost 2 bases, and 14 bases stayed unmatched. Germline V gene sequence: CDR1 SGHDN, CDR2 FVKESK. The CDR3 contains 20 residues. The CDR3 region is CASSQDQGLAELTITDTQYF. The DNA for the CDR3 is TGTGCCAGCAGCCAAGATCAAGGACTAGCGGAGTTAACTATCACAGATACGCAGTATTTT. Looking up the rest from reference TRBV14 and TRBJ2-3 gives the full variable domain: EAGVTQFPSHSVIEKGQTVTLRCDPISGHDNLYWYRRVMGKEIKFLLHFVKESKQDESGMPNNRFLAERTGGTYSTLKVQPAELEDSGVYFCASSQDQGLAELTITDTQYFGPGTRLTVL.

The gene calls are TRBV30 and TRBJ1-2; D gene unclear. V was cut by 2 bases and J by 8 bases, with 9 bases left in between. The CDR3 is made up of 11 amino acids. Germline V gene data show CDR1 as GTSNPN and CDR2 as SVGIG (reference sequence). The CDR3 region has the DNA TGTGCCTGGAGTCCCGGAGGAGGCTACACCTTC. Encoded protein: CAWSPGGGYTF.

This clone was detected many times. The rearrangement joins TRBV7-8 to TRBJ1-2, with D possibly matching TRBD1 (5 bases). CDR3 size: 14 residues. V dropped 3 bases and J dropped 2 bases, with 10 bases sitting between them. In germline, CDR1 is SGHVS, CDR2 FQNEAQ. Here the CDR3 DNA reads TGTGCCAGCAGCTTTGCCGGGGGAAACTATGGCTACACCTTC. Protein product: CASSFAGGNYGYTF.

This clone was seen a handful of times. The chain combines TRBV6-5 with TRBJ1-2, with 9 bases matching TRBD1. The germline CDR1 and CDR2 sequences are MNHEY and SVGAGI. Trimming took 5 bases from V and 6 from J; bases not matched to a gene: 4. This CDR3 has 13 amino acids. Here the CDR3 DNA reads TGTGCCAGCAGTAACCGGGACAGGGATGGCTACACCTTC. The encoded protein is CASSNRDRDGYTF.

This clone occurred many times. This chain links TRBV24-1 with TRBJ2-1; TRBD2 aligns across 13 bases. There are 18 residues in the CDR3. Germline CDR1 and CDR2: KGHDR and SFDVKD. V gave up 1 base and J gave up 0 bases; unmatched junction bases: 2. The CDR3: CATSDFTSGRGSYNEQFF. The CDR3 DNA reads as TGTGCCACCAGTGATTTTACTAGCGGGAGGGGCTCCTACAATGAGCAGTTCTTC.

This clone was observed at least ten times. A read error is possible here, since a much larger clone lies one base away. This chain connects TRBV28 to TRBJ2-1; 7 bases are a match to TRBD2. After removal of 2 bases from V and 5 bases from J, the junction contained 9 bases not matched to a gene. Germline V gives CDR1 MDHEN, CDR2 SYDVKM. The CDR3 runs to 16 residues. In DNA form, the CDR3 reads TGTGCCAGCAGTTTACGGTTAGCGGGTGTAGACAATGAGCAGTTCTTC. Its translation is CASSLRLAGVDNEQFF.

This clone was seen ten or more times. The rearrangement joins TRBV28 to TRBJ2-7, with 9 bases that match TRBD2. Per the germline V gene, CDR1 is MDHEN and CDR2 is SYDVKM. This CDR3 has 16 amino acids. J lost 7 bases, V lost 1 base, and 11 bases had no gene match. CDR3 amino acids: CASSLYGGAGGREQYF. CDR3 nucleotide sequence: TGTGCCAGCAGTTTATATGGGGGAGCGGGGGGTCGGGAGCAGTACTTC. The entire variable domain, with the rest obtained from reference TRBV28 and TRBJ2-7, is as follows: DVKVTQSSRYLVKRTGEKVFLECVQDMDHENMFWYRQDPGLGLRLIYFSYDVKMKEKGDIPEGYSVSREKKERFSLILESASTNQTSMYLCASSLYGGAGGREQYFGPGTRLTVT.

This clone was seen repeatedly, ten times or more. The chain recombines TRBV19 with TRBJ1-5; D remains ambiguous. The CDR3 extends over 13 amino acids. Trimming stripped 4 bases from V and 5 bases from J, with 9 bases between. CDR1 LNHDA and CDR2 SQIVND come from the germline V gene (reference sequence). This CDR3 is CASSNRGHQPQHF. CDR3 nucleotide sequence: TGTGCCAGTAGTAACAGAGGACATCAGCCCCAGCATTTT.

This CDR3 is CASSPGTSGRIVYEQYF. CDR3 sequence (DNA): TGTGCCAGCAGTCCCGGGACTAGCGGGAGAATAGTTTACGAGCAGTACTTC. The J gene is TRBJ2-7, the V gene TRBV12-3 or TRBV12-4; TRBD2 matches 14 bases. This CDR3 has 17 residues. Trimming removed 5 bases from V and 4 bases from J; junction bases left unmatched: 10.

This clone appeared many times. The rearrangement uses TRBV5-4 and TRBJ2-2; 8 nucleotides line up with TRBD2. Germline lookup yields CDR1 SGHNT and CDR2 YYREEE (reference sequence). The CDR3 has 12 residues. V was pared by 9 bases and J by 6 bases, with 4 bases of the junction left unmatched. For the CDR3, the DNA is TGTGCCACCAGGACTAGCCCCGGGGAGCTGTTTTTT. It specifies CATRTSPGELFF.

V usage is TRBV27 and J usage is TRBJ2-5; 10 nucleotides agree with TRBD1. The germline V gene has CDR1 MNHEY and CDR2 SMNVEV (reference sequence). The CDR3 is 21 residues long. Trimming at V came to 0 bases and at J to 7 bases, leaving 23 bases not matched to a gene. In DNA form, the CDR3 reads TGTGCCAGCAGTTTATCTAATGCGGATCCCCACCGGGACAGGGGACCGTTGACCCAGTACTTC. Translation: CASSLSNADPHRDRGPLTQYF.